The sequence of this T cell receptor beta chain was determined in a study of blood T cell repertoires in COVID-19. Study at large: Sample material is recorded as cDNA or gDNA derived from T cells, B-cell-depleted T cells, or PBMCs.

Profiled with immunoSEQ multiplex PCR; TCRdb holds only in-frame clones, not every one. The sample holds approximately 450,000 clones, 75% to 90% seen once. This CDR3 is built from 12 residues. The germline CDR1 and CDR2 sequences are LNHDA and SQIVND (reference sequence). V was pared by 5 bases and J by 6 bases, with 10 bases between. The rearrangement joins TRBV19 to TRBJ1-2; the D gene is possibly TRBD1 (6 bases). Sequencing was carried out using PBMCs or T cells enriched from blood (not recorded which). This clonotype was sampled from a man aged 25 to 40 who had recovered from COVID-19. Here the CDR3 reads CASSAYRDGYTF. Here the CDR3 DNA reads TGTGCCAGTAGTGCCTACAGGGATGGCTACACCTTC.